This T cell receptor (beta chain) emerged from a study of T cell responses to AZD1222 COVID-19 vaccine. Notes on the study in general: Of the AZD1222 recipients, only 5 to 7 were seropositive at baseline. Vaccine-related CD4 TCRs covered spike, predominating at 160-218 and 743-854. In a largely white British group with more females than males, clonal diversity was possibly underestimated. Nearly half of spike-specific TCRs reportedly target unmutated variant regions.

Here immunoSEQ multiplex PCR was the method, and the copy in TCRdb shows in-frame clones only, minus some. This sample has 83,000 or so clones, with 88% found just once. The CDR3 is 15 amino acids. Germline V lookup: CDR1 SGHAT, CDR2 FQNNGV. V was shortened by 1 base and J by 5 bases, with 14 bases between the two germline ends. Concerning this clone itself: Its antigen is undetermined.

The sequenced sample was peripheral blood, obtained 28 days after the second AZD1222 dose. The source of this sequence is an adult who received the AZD1222 COVID-19 vaccine. This chain links TRBV11-2 with TRBJ2-5; possible D gene TRBD2, 5 bases. The CDR3 nucleotides are TGTGCCAGCAGCTTAGTCCCTAGCAGGCGGGAGACCCAGTACTTC. This translates into CASSLVPSRRETQYF. Full variable domain (remainder filled in from reference TRBV11-2 and TRBJ2-5): EAGVAQSPRYKIIEKRQSVAFWCNPISGHATLYWYQQILGQGPKLLIQFQNNGVVDDSQLPKDRFSAERLKGVDSTLKIQPAKLEDSAVYLCASSLVPSRRETQYFGPGTRLLVL.